One and the same sample provided the 13 T cell receptor beta chains below, sequenced in a study of CD8 T cells in ankylosing spondylitis. TCRdb reanalysed the 5' RACE reads using MiXCR and keeps one entry per CDR3 protein. Among 200,000 to 300,000 distinct CDR3 sequences listed, about 10% were seen once. The sequencing input was blood, either unsorted or a sorted T cell fraction (not recorded which). The receptors shown here come from a male donor with ankylosing spondylitis or in good health (not recorded which).

At least ten counts were recorded for this clonotype. This chain links TRBV5-1 with TRBJ2-7; D is unclear. The CDR3 runs to 13 residues. Trimming took 1 base from V and 7 from J, leaving 12 bases between them. Germline CDR1 is SGHRS and CDR2 is YFSETQ. The CDR3 region is CASSLSGPREQYF. The CDR3 DNA reads TGCGCCAGCAGCTTGTCTGGACCCCGGGAGCAGTACTTC.

V gene TRBV7-9 combines with J gene TRBJ1-5; the D gene is possibly TRBD1 (6 bases). V gave up 5 bases and J gave up 2 bases, with 13 bases separating them. The germline gives CDR1 SEHNR, CDR2 FQNEAQ (reference sequence). The CDR3 totals 15 residues. The CDR3 coding sequence is TGTGCCAGCAGCCCCCCGGGGGCAGGCAATCAGCCCCAGCATTTT. It specifies CASSPPGAGNQPQHF.

This clonotype occurred once. This may arise from a read error, as a much more abundant clone is one base away. This chain joins TRBV2 and TRBJ1-5, with no clear D. This CDR3 has 15 residues. Per germline, CDR1 SNHLY and CDR2 FYNNEI. The CDR3 loop is CVSSEGIGNNQPQHF. The CDR3 nucleotides read TGTGTCAGCAGTGAAGGAATAGGGAACAATCAGCCCCAGCATTTT.

The sample holds a few counts of this clonotype. This chain links TRBV12-3 or TRBV12-4 with TRBJ2-7; tentative D call: TRBD2 (6 bases). The CDR3 consists of 15 residues. The V end lost 5 bases, the J end lost 2 bases, and 16 bases lay between the germline ends. The CDR3 here is CASSPPGRGTYEQYF. The CDR3 DNA reads TGTGCCAGCAGTCCCCCCGGACGGGGGACCTACGAGCAGTACTTC.

This clonotype was detected many times. This chain links TRBV6-2 or TRBV6-3 with TRBJ2-3; 7 nucleotides align to TRBD2. Germline-derived CDR1 and CDR2 are MNHEY and SVGEGT. The J segment lost 4 bases and the V segment lost 10 bases, leaving 23 bases of the junction unmatched. This CDR3 region has 18 residues. The CDR3 region has the DNA TGTGCCACCGAGTTGGAGCTGGGGAGGGAGGAGTCCGCAGATACGCAGTATTTT. It translates to CATELELGREESADTQYF.

This clonotype showed up many times. The J gene is TRBJ2-3, the V gene TRBV20-1; TRBD1 or TRBD2 may be the D gene (5 bases each). Germline V gene data show CDR1 as DFQATT and CDR2 as SNEGSKA (reference sequence). The V gene lost 2 bases and the J gene lost 3 bases, with 9 bases spanning the gap. The CDR3 extends over 13 amino acids. The DNA of the CDR3 is TGCAGTGCTAGAAGGGACGCAACAGATACGCAGTATTTT. As protein: CSARRDATDTQYF.

Turning to this clonotype: This clone may be a read error of a much larger clone one base away. The chain employs TRBV27 and TRBJ2-3, with D possibly being TRBD2 (6 bases). Germline loops: CDR1 MNHEY, CDR2 SMNVEV (reference sequence). V was trimmed by 6 bases and J by 7 bases, leaving 17 bases between them. The length of the CDR3 is 14 residues. The CDR3 protein is CASRGGSPMYTQYF. The CDR3 DNA is TGTGCCAGCAGGGGAGGTAGCCCCATGTATACGCAGTATTTT.

This clonotype showed up many times. The CDR3: CSASSGGLWTEAFF. CDR3 nucleotides: TGCAGTGCTAGCAGCGGGGGGCTGTGGACTGAAGCTTTCTTT. The J gene is TRBJ1-1, the V gene TRBV20-1; maybe TRBD1 (6 bases). The CDR3 sequence is 14 residues long. Per germline, CDR1 DFQATT and CDR2 SNEGSKA (reference sequence). V gave up 3 bases and J gave up 5 bases, with 16 bases separating them.

This clonotype was counted only a few times. This rearrangement joins TRBV5-6 to TRBJ2-7; TRBD1 matches 10 bases. CDR3 size: 17 residues. Germline V gives CDR1 SGHDT, CDR2 YYEEEE. Losses at the gene ends were 4 bases for V and 4 bases for J; bases not matched to a gene: 14. Here the CDR3 reads CASSKTYRDRGRYEQYF. The DNA of the CDR3 is TGTGCCAGCAGCAAAACCTACCGGGACAGGGGACGGTACGAGCAGTACTTC.

This clonotype was seen ten or more times. J is TRBJ2-5 and V is TRBV6-1; 9 bases match TRBD1. After removal of 5 bases from V and 5 bases from J, the junction contained 9 bases not matched to a gene. This CDR3 has 15 amino acids. Germline V lookup: CDR1 MNHNS, CDR2 SASEGT. The CDR3 bases are TGTGCCAGCAGTACCCAGACAGGGGGGAAGGAGACCCAGTACTTC. Residues: CASSTQTGGKETQYF.

The table lists this clonotype with many counts. The chain uses TRBV18 and TRBJ1-5; D uncertain. This CDR3 contains 14 residues. CDR1 and CDR2 from the germline V gene are KGHSH and LQKENI. V shed 4 bases and J shed 1 base, with 8 bases lying between them. CDR3 sequence: CASSQSGSNQPQHF. CDR3 nucleotides: TGTGCCAGCTCACAAAGTGGAAGCAATCAGCCCCAGCATTTT.

With respect to this clonotype: This sequence may be a read error, since a much larger clone differs from it by one base. J is TRBJ2-3 and V is TRBV29-1, with D possibly TRBD1 on 6 matching bases. In germline, CDR1 is SQVTM, CDR2 ANQGSEA. V gave up 3 bases and J gave up 7 bases, with 17 bases separating them. The CDR3 covers 14 residues. DNA for the CDR3: TGCAGCGTTGATTTTACAGGGCAAGGAAATACGCAGTATTTT. Its translation is CSVDFTGQGNTQYF.

This clonotype has at least ten counts. J is TRBJ2-3 and V is TRBV9, with 8 positions matching TRBD2. The CDR3 has 17 residues. Germline-derived CDR1 and CDR2 are SGDLS and YYNGEE. J lost 2 bases, V lost 0 bases, and 8 bases had no gene match. This CDR3 is CASSVAAGAANTDTQYF. Written as DNA, the CDR3 is TGTGCCAGCAGCGTAGCAGCGGGGGCGGCCAACACAGATACGCAGTATTTT.